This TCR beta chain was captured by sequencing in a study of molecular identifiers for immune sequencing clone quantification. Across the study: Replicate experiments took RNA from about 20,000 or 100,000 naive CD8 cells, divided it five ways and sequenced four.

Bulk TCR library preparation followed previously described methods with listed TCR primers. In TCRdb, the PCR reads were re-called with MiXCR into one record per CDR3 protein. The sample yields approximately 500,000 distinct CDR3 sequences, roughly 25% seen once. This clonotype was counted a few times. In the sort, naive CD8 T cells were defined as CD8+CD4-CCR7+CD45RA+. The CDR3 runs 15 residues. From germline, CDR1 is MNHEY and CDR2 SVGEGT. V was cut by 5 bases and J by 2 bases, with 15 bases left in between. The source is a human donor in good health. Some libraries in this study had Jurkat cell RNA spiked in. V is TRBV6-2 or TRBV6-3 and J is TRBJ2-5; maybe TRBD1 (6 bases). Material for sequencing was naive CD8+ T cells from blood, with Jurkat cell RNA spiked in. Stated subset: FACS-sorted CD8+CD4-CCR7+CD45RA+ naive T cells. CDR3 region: CASSNWDNPQETQYF. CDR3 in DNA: TGTGCCAGCAGTAATTGGGACAACCCTCAAGAGACCCAGTACTTC.